The present TCR beta chain was sequenced within a study of shared clonotypes between healthy human individuals (dated by TCRdb to 2020 to 2022). Background on the whole study: A couple of women and a few men aged 18 to 49 years were included in the cohort. For each donor, CD4 naive and CD4 memory were each run on three plates, CD8 naive on two plates, and CD8 memory on one plate. To estimate repertoire size and how much clonotype sharing occurs between individuals, the study deeply sequenced the blood TCR repertoires of several healthy adults. To increase sequencing depth and limit assay-specific biases, different laboratories used diverse techniques to prepare libraries and sequence TCR repertoires. Leukapheresis yielded between about 0.8 and 9.5 billion PBMCs per donor.

Here is what the overall study found, with its caveats: Across a handful of donors, roughly 5% of naive CD4, roughly 3.5% of naive CD8, under 2.5% of memory CD4, and about 0.44% of memory CD8 clonotypes were shared. Pairwise subsampling led to the expectation that sequencing depth would affect the degree of clonotype sharing among donors. The small number of donors limited the genetic and exposure-history diversity represented. Sampling was restricted to blood, and TCR repertoires in tissues likely differ from the TCR repertoires found in blood. Estimated clonotype richness was generally larger for naive than for memory subsets. Even with the large sequencing depth, rarefaction of the sorted-subset datasets indicated that sequencing was incomplete. Compared with non-shared clonotypes, the clonotypes found in all four sorted-subset donors had higher generation probabilities.

Using the deep immunoSEQ assay, TCR CDR3 regions were amplified from genomic DNA by multiplex PCR. Extracted genomic DNA from each cell subset was spread evenly across all wells of several immunoSEQ 96-well plates, with each plate serving as a replicate. For sorted subsets, each replicate PCR was loaded with roughly 200 ng genomic DNA, equivalent to some 27,000 T cell genomes. The purified libraries were quantified using a Qubit 3.0 fluorometer, sized with a Bioanalyzer 2100, and then quantified again using the KAPA Library Quantification kit. Every immunoSEQ 96-well plate was sequenced on a separate single-read 150-cycle Illumina NextSeq 550 flow cell. The paper's data handling went like this. Because only junctional sequences without quality scores were contained in the immunoSEQ output, filtering matching that applied to full-length reads could not be performed. Sequences were annotated with PyIR, a Python wrapper for IgBLAST v1.9, using IMGT germline references to assign V/J genes and CDR3. Any read was removed if the V/J assignment was weak (E-value above 1e-6), the CDR3 was missing, or the read contained stop codons, out-of-frame junctions, or ambiguous translated residues. A V3J clonotype was defined by an identical inferred V gene, J gene, and CDR3 amino acid sequence. To compute the percentage overlap between repertoires, the number of shared unique clonotypes was divided by the size of the smaller repertoire. Three approaches were used to assess repertoire richness: RTK rarefaction, the Chao1 estimator, and Recon v2.1 estimates of unobserved clonotypes. Generation probabilities for all TCRbeta clonotypes obtained by the gDNA method from a handful of donors were computed using OLGA. TCRdb took this table from immuneACCESS and kept in-frame rearrangements with V and J called. Such tables lack part of the clones; where checked against another copy, unresolved V genes explain under half of the gap, and the rest is unexplained. The V and J calls and the clone size are those of that table, but D and trimming were determined from the DNA. For this sample the table gives approximately 340,000 clones, of which approximately 74% were detected only once. Of the sample, 9% to 12% falls within the top ten clones.

The CDR3 runs 13 amino acids, cysteine and phenylalanine included. The only DNA kept is the CDR3, 39 bases in frame from the first base. CDR1 and CDR2 are drawn from the germline V gene: SGDLS, YYNGEE. V is shortened by 4 bases, J by 8 bases, and the region joining them spans 12 bases. Donors were healthy HIV-negative adults with no recently reported acute infections or vaccinations. Only Caucasian adults living in Nashville, Tennessee, USA were represented among the donors. CD4+ T cells were enriched by magnetic negative selection; naive cells were then positively selected on CD45RA, and the negative fraction formed the memory subset. Blood was collected by leukapheresis, and PBMCs were isolated by Ficoll-Histopaque density gradient centrifugation and then cryopreserved in liquid nitrogen vapor phase. Purity and quantity of every magnetically sorted T cell population were checked by analytical flow cytometry. From each sorted fraction, genomic DNA was isolated and quantified by UV absorbance on a Nanodrop 2000c.

This clone was detected a few times. Its target antigen remains unknown. Per-base quality was not reported, and no clone a single base away is much larger than it. The chain links TRBV9 with TRBJ1-4; the D gene is not confidently resolved. Sample: memory CD4+ T cells sorted from blood. In light of the paper, this sample's cell subset or site label describes: CD45RA-negative fraction. This receptor was obtained from a young man in good health. The CDR3 in this case is CASSLSLGEKLFF. Read as DNA, the sequence is TGTGCCAGCAGCCTCTCCCTCGGGGAAAAACTGTTTTTT.